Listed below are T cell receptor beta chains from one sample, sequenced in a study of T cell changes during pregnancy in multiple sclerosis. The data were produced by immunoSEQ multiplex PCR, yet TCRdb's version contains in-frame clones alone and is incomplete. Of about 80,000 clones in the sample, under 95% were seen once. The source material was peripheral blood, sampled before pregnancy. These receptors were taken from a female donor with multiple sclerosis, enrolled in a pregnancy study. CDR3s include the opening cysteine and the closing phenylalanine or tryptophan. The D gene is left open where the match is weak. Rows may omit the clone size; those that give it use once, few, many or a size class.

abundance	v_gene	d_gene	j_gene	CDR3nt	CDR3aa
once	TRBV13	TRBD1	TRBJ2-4	TGTGCCAGCAGCGTCGGGACAGGGAGAAACATTCAGTACTTC	CASSVGTGRNIQYF
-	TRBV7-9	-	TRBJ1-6	TGTGCCAGCAGCTTAGGATCCCAAACCCAGGGGTCGCCCCTCCACTTT	CASSLGSQTQGSPLHF
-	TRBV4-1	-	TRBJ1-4	TGCGCCAGCAGCCAAGGAGGTGCAACTAATGAAAAACTGTTTTTT	CASSQGGATNEKLFF
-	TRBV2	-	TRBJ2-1	TGTGCCAGCAGTCAGACTACTTGGTACAATGAGCAGTTCTTC	CASSQTTWYNEQFF
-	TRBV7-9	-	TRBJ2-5	TGTGCCAGCAGCCCAGAATTTGGCAGGCGGGCAGCCCAGTACTTC	CASSPEFGRRAAQYF
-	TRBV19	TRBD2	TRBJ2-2	TGTGCCAGTAGTAGAGTTAGCGGGGGCCCGAACACCGGGGAGCTGTTTTTT	CASSRVSGGPNTGELFF
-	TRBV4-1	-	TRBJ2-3	TGCGCCAGCAGCCGAGGGGGAGCCACAGATACGCAGTATTTT	CASSRGGATDTQYF
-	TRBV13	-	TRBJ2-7	TGTGCCAGCAGCTTAGGCCGAGCCTACGAGCAGTACTTC	CASSLGRAYEQYF
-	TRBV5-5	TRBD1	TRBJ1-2	TGTGCCAGCAGTCCGCCCCAGGGGGTTGGCTACACCTTC	CASSPPQGVGYTF
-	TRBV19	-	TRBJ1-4	TGTGCCAGTAGGACGACAGCCTTATCTGAAAAACTGTTTTTT	CASRTTALSEKLFF
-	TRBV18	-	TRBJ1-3	TGTGCCAGCTCATCGACAGGAGTTCTTGGAAACACCATATATTTT	CASSSTGVLGNTIYF
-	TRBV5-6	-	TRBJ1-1	TGTGCCAGCAGCGAACCGACTGATTCTGACACTGAAGCTTTCTTT	CASSEPTDSDTEAFF
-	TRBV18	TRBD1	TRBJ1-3	TGTGCCAGCTCACCGGGACAGGGGAAATCTGGAAACACCATATATTTT	CASSPGQGKSGNTIYF
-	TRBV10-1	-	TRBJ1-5	TGCGCCAGCAGTGAGAAAGCCAGGGAAAATAGCAATCAGCCCCAGCATTTT	CASSEKARENSNQPQHF
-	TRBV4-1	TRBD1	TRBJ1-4	TGCGCCAGCAGCCAACCGGACAGGGGACGTACTAATGAAAAACTGTTTTTT	CASSQPDRGRTNEKLFF
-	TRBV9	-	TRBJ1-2	TGTGCCAGCAGCGGGGAGGGTACGGGAGTTAACTATGGCTACACCTTC	CASSGEGTGVNYGYTF
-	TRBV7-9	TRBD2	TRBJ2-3	TGTGCCAGCAGCTTCGGGACTAGCGACGCAGATACGCAGTATTTT	CASSFGTSDADTQYF
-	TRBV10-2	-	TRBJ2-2	TGCGCCAGCAGGACTGCCCCCGACACCGGGGAGCTGTTTTTT	CASRTAPDTGELFF
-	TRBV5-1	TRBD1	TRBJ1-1	TGCGCCAGCAGTCGTACAGGGGGCGGACTTGAAGCTTTCTTT	CASSRTGGGLEAFF
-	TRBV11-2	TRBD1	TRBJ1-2	TGTGCCAGCAGCACCAGGGGGGACTATGGCTACACCTTC	CASSTRGDYGYTF
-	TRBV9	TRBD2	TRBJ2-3	TGTGCCAGCAGCGTTGGGGCGCGGGGGAACGTTCCCGATACGCAGTATTTT	CASSVGARGNVPDTQYF
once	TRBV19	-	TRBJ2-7	TGTGCCAGTAGTGGTGACAGTAACACCTACGAGCAGTACTTC	CASSGDSNTYEQYF
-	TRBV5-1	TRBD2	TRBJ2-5	TGCGCCAGCAGCTTGGCCGCGGCGGGGGAGCACACTACGATACAAGAGACCCAGTACTTC	CASSLAAAGEHTTIQETQYF
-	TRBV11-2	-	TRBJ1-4	TGTGCCAGCAGCCAGTGGGCCTTAAATGAAAAACTGTTTTTT	CASSQWALNEKLFF
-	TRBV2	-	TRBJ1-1	TGTGCCAGCATATCGGGCAGGGAACCGCTGTGGGGTGAAGCTTTCTTT	CASISGREPLWGEAFF
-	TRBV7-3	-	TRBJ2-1	TGTGCCAGCAGCTTAAGCGGGTCGAGCTCCTACAATGAGCAGTTCTTC	CASSLSGSSSYNEQFF
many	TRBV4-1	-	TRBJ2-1	TGCGCCAGTACACCGGACAGCTACAATGAGCAGTTCTTC	CASTPDSYNEQFF
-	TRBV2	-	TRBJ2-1	TGTGCCAGCAGTGACGGTAGAAAGTTCTTC	CASSDGRKFF
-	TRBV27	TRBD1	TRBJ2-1	TGTGCCAGCAGTTTATCGAGGGGGCGCGATGAGCAGTTCTTC	CASSLSRGRDEQFF
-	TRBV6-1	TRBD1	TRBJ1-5	TGTGCCAGCAGTGCCGGGACAGGGGGAGATCAGCCCCAGCATTTT	CASSAGTGGDQPQHF
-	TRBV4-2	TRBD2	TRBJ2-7	TGTGCCAGCAGCCAAGAGGGCCCTACTAGCGCGCCCTACGAGCAGTACTTC	CASSQEGPTSAPYEQYF
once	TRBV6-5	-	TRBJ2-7	TGTGCCAGCAGTTACGCTGACTCGTCCTACGAGCAGTACTTC	CASSYADSSYEQYF
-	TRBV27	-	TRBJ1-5	TGTGCCAGCAGTTTATCGATCGACAGGAACCAGCCCCAGCATTTT	CASSLSIDRNQPQHF
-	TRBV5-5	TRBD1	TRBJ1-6	TGTGCCAGCAGCCTCGGGACAGGGTATAATTCACCCCTCCACTTT	CASSLGTGYNSPLHF
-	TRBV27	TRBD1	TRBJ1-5	TGTGCCAGCAGTCCCGACAGGGGGCGAGTTCAGCCCCAGCATTTT	CASSPDRGRVQPQHF
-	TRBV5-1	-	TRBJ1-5	TGCGCCAGCAGCGACGGAGGGGCCCAGCATTTT	CASSDGGAQHF
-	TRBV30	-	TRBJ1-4	TGTGCCTGGACAGGGGCCACTAATGAAAAACTGTTTTTT	CAWTGATNEKLFF
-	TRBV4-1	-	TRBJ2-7	TGCGCCAGCAGCCAAGATCTTTACGGAGTCTACGAGCAGTACTTC	CASSQDLYGVYEQYF
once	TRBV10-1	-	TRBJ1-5	TGCGCCAGCACACAGGGTAAACCTCAGCCCCAGCATTTT	CASTQGKPQPQHF
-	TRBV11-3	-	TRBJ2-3	TGTGCCAGCAGCTCCTCCGCTCCAACAGGGACAGATACGCAGTATTTT	CASSSSAPTGTDTQYF
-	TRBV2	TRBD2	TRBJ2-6	TGTGCCAGCGCAAGGGAGCGGGGAACCGGGGCCAACGTCCTGACTTTC	CASARERGTGANVLTF
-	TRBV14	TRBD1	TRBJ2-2	TGTGCCAGCAGCCCCAACAGGGGGCAGGGCACCGGGGAGCTGTTTTTT	CASSPNRGQGTGELFF
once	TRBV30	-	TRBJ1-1	TGTGCCTGGAGTGTGGAGGGAGGTGGGTCTAGGCACGCTTTCTTT	CAWSVEGGGSRHAFF
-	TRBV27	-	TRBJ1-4	TGTGCCAGCGGCCTTTTGGGTTCGGGTGAAAAACTGTTTTTT	CASGLLGSGEKLFF
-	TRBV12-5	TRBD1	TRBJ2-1	TGTGCTAGTGGACGGGACAGTCTTCGTGAGCAGTTCTTC	CASGRDSLREQFF
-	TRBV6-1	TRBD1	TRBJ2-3	TGTGCCAGCAGTGACCAGGGGGCGCCGGGCACAGATACGCAGTATTTT	CASSDQGAPGTDTQYF
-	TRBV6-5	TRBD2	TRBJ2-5	TGTGCCAGCAGTTACAATAGCGGGGGAGAGACCCAGTACTTC	CASSYNSGGETQYF
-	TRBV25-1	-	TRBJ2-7	TGTGCCAGCAGTGAAGGGGGGAGCTCCTACGAGCAGTACTTC	CASSEGGSSYEQYF
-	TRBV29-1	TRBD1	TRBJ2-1	TGCAGCGTTGAAGAACAGGGGGTGGGAAATGAGCAGTTCTTC	CSVEEQGVGNEQFF
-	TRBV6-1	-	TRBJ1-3	TGTGCCAGCAGAGCTGACACGGGGAACACCATATATTTT	CASRADTGNTIYF
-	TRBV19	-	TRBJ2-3	TGTGCCAGTAGTACGATCGGGATAACAGATACGCAGTATTTT	CASSTIGITDTQYF